The 25 T cell receptor beta chains below come from one sample, sequenced in a study of long-term antiretroviral therapy in people with HIV. An immunoSEQ assay, version v3.0, was performed at survey level. TCRdb's table, derived via immunoSEQ multiplex PCR, lists solely in-frame clones and lacks some. Of about 13,000 clones in the sample, around 77% were seen once. The material sequenced was unsorted PBMCs, taken 1.3 years after starting antiretroviral therapy. The receptor source for this set is a woman aged 18-29 years with HIV.

The rearrangement joins TRBV10-1 to TRBJ2-3, with 7 nucleotides matching TRBD2. CDR1 WNHNN and CDR2 SYGVQD come from the germline V gene (reference sequence). CDR3 length: 16 residues. The trim removed 2 bases at V and 2 bases at J, leaving 7 bases unmatched. In DNA, the CDR3 is TGCGCCAGCAGTGAGAGGGCTAGCGGATACACAGATACGCAGTATTTT. This translates into CASSERASGYTDTQYF.

This sequence joins TRBV9 and TRBJ2-7, with 7 bases aligning to TRBD2. After removal of 0 bases from V and 1 base from J, the junction contained 4 bases not matched to a gene. The CDR3 runs to 15 residues. Germline-derived CDR1 and CDR2 are SGDLS and YYNGEE. The CDR3 here is CASSVAGGRSYEQYF. Here the CDR3 DNA reads TGTGCCAGCAGCGTAGCGGGAGGTCGTTCCTACGAGCAGTACTTC. The full variable domain, completed using reference TRBV9 and TRBJ2-7, is DSGVTQTPKHLITATGQRVTLRCSPRSGDLSVYWYQQSLDQGLQFLIQYYNGEERAKGNILERFSAQQFPDLHSELNLSSLELGDSALYFCASSVAGGRSYEQYFGPGTRLTVT.

This chain connects TRBV11-2 to TRBJ1-4; D uncertain. In germline, CDR1 is SGHAT, CDR2 FQNNGV. CDR3 length: 16 residues. V gave up 1 base and J gave up 1 base, with 10 bases separating them. The CDR3 region has the DNA TGTGCCAGCAGCTTAGTAGTACTGGGAACTAATGAAAAACTGTTTTTT. Amino acids: CASSLVVLGTNEKLFF.

V gene TRBV28 combines with J gene TRBJ1-5; TRBD1 matches 7 bases. The V gene's germline CDR1 is MDHEN and CDR2 SYDVKM. CDR3 length: 16 residues. The V gene end was trimmed by 8 bases and the J gene end by 3 bases; junction bases not matched to a gene: 13. This CDR3 is CASAVTGDPINQPQHF. The CDR3 DNA follows: TGTGCCAGCGCTGTTACAGGGGATCCAATCAATCAGCCCCAGCATTTT.

This clone is a singleton in its sample. The rearrangement uses TRBV7-2 and TRBJ1-2; maybe TRBD1 (5 bases). The CDR3 covers 12 residues. CDR1 and CDR2 (germline): SGHTA, FQGNSA. The ends were cut back, 3 bases at V and 6 bases at J, with 8 bases in the middle. As DNA, the CDR3 is TGTGCCAGCAGCTTGGGGGGGAATGGCTACACCTTC. It codes for CASSLGGNGYTF.

V is TRBV5-1 and J is TRBJ2-7; 7 bases are a match to TRBD1. Trimming cost V 4 bases and J 3 bases; bases outside gene matches: 7. The CDR3 contains 14 residues. CDR1 is SGHRS, CDR2 YFSETQ, per germline. CDR3 sequence reads: CASSPRDSFYEQYF. Here the CDR3 DNA reads TGCGCCAGCAGCCCACGGGACAGTTTCTACGAGCAGTACTTC.

This chain joins TRBV5-1 and TRBJ1-1; the D gene is possibly TRBD1 (5 bases). Germline CDR1 SGHRS, CDR2 YFSETQ. This CDR3 contains 12 residues. The CDR3 reads CARDGTNTEAFF. The CDR3 DNA reads TGCGCGAGGGACGGGACGAACACTGAAGCTTTCTTT. The full variable domain, completed using reference TRBV5-1 and TRBJ1-1, is KAGVTQTPRYLIKTRGQQVTLSCSPISGHRSVSWYQQTPGQGLQFLFEYFSETQRNKGNFPGRFSGRQFSNSRSEMNVSTLELGDSALYLCARDGTNTEAFFGQGTRLTVV.

The chain uses TRBV25-1 and TRBJ1-1; D unclear. Trimming shortened V by 4 bases and J by 4 bases, and 10 bases separated the two germline ends. CDR1 and CDR2 (germline): MGHDK, SYGVNS. This CDR3 comprises 13 residues. DNA for the CDR3: TGTGCCAGCAGTGGGCCTGAGGCCACTGAAGCTTTCTTT. The encoded protein is CASSGPEATEAFF. The full variable domain, rest sourced from reference TRBV25-1 and TRBJ1-1, is EADIYQTPRYLVIGTGKKITLECSQTMGHDKMYWYQQDPGMELHLIHYSYGVNSTEKGDLSSESTVSRIRTEHFPLTLESARPSHTSQYLCASSGPEATEAFFGQGTRLTVV.

This clone was seen a single time. The DNA is left out, because the CDR3 cannot be placed on it with certainty; the CDR3 is given as TCRdb lists it. The chain links TRBV28 to TRBJ2-4; the table's D call, TRBD2, was not checked against the DNA. Ends included, the CDR3 has 14 residues. Germline V gene lookup returns CDR1 MDHEN and CDR2 SYDVKM. The CDR3 protein is CASSTSREGNIQYF.

This sequence joins TRBV19 and TRBJ2-5; possibly TRBD1 for D (6 bases). This CDR3 region has 17 residues. Germline V gives CDR1 LNHDA, CDR2 SQIVND (reference sequence). V was shortened by 5 bases and J by 5 bases, with 24 bases between the two germline ends. CDR3 coding DNA: TGTGCCAGTAGTCTCTCCGGGACACAAGGGTACAGGGAGACCCAGTACTTC. This translates into CASSLSGTQGYRETQYF. Using reference TRBV19 and TRBJ2-5 for the parts outside the CDR3, the full variable domain is DGGITQSPKYLFRKEGQNVTLSCEQNLNHDAMYWYRQDPGQGLRLIYYSQIVNDFQKGDIAEGYSVSREKKESFPLTVTSAQKNPTAFYLCASSLSGTQGYRETQYFGPGTRLLVL.

The chain employs TRBV5-6 and TRBJ2-4; D might be TRBD2 (6 bases). The V and J ends lost 2 bases and 5 bases respectively, with 8 bases between them. The CDR3 covers 13 residues. Germline CDR1 SGHDT, CDR2 YYEEEE. The DNA of the CDR3 is TGTGCCAGCAGCTTACCGGGAGAAAACATTCAGTACTTC. Residues: CASSLPGENIQYF.

The genes are TRBV15 and TRBJ2-7; D gene uncertain. Germline V CDR1 and CDR2: LNHNV, YYDKDF (reference sequence). The CDR3 covers 15 residues. V was trimmed by 0 bases and J by 2 bases, leaving 11 bases between them. CDR3 DNA: TGTGCCACCAGCAGAGAAAGGACGGCCACCTACGAGCAGTACTTC. Protein product: CATSRERTATYEQYF.

The chain links TRBV27 to TRBJ1-1, with D possibly being TRBD1 (5 bases). The germline V gene has CDR1 MNHEY and CDR2 SMNVEV (reference sequence). The CDR3 extends over 16 amino acids. Trimming took 5 bases from V and 1 from J, leaving 17 bases between them. CDR3 DNA: TGTGCCAGCAGTCCTTCGCTAGGGGAGACGAACACTGAAGCTTTCTTT. It encodes CASSPSLGETNTEAFF.

The V call is TRBV29-1, the J call TRBJ1-2, with 7 bases aligning to TRBD1. The CDR3 totals 13 residues. Germline values: CDR1 SQVTM, CDR2 ANQGSEA. With V trimmed by 3 bases and J by 6 bases, 7 bases remained unmatched. The CDR3 DNA is TGCAGCGTTGAGAGACAGGGAAAAAATGGCTACACCTTC. It is translated as CSVERQGKNGYTF.

The rearrangement uses TRBV7-8 and TRBJ1-1; possibly TRBD1 for D (5 bases). V lost 2 bases and J 3 bases, leaving 10 bases between the germline ends. The CDR3 has 14 amino acids. Germline V CDR1 and CDR2: SGHVS, FQNEAQ. CDR3 coding DNA: TGTGCCAGCAGCTTACCGGGGGGTTACACTGAAGCTTTCTTT. Protein sequence: CASSLPGGYTEAFF.

This clone has only one observation. The same CDR3 also results from other DNA sequences found in this sample. This chain connects TRBV30 to TRBJ2-3; D is ambiguous. The germline CDR1 and CDR2 sequences are GTSNPN and SVGIG (reference sequence). The CDR3 length is 11 residues. Trimming took 0 bases from V and 6 from J, leaving 4 bases between them. The CDR3 sequence: CAWSVGDTQYF. The CDR3 coding sequence is TGTGCCTGGAGTGTAGGTGATACGCAGTATTTT.

This sequence joins TRBV4-1 and TRBJ2-2; possible D gene TRBD2, 6 bases. Germline lookup yields CDR1 MGHRA and CDR2 YSYEKL. The CDR3 is made up of 16 amino acids. V was cut by 0 bases and J by 6 bases, with 14 bases left in between. CDR3 DNA: TGCGCCAGCAGCCAAGATGCGTCGGGAGTGGCCGGGGAGCTGTTTTTT. It translates to CASSQDASGVAGELFF.

As DNA, the CDR3 is TGTGCCAGCAGCGACAGAAACTATGGCTACACCTTC. It is translated as CASSDRNYGYTF. The chain joins TRBV11-2 to TRBJ1-2; a weak D match, TRBD1 (5 bases). Trimming stripped 5 bases from V and 2 bases from J, with 6 bases between. The CDR3 has 12 residues. Germline V lookup: CDR1 SGHAT, CDR2 FQNNGV.

The rearrangement links TRBV2 to TRBJ2-5; 7 bases are a match to TRBD2. Germline CDR1 SNHLY, CDR2 FYNNEI. This CDR3 has 14 amino acids. With 0 bases clipped from V and 7 bases from J, the junction kept 5 bases outside the gene matches. The CDR3 region is CASSEASGGGTQYF. The CDR3 DNA reads TGTGCCAGCAGTGAAGCTTCGGGGGGAGGGACCCAGTACTTC.

The gene calls are TRBV27 and TRBJ2-7; TRBD1 agrees at 8 bases. V lost 5 bases, J lost 3 bases, and 9 bases stayed unmatched. This CDR3 contains 15 residues. Germline V gene sequence: CDR1 MNHEY, CDR2 SMNVEV (reference sequence). DNA for the CDR3: TGTGCCAGCAGTCTAAGGACAGGGAGTATCTACGAGCAGTACTTC. Amino acid sequence: CASSLRTGSIYEQYF.

This clone has more than one count but fewer than ten. The genes are TRBV6-6 and TRBJ2-6, with D unclear. Trimming took off 2 bases at V and 0 bases at J, with 2 bases between the two ends. CDR1 and CDR2 (germline): MNHNY, SVGAGI (reference sequence). The CDR3 is made up of 14 amino acids. The CDR3 region has the DNA TGTGCCAGCAGTTACAGCTCTGGGGCCAACGTCCTGACTTTC. This codes for CASSYSSGANVLTF.

This chain links TRBV9 with TRBJ2-3; maybe TRBD2 (6 bases). Trimming took off 0 bases at V and 3 bases at J, with 14 bases between the two ends. CDR3 length: 16 residues. Germline V CDR1 and CDR2: SGDLS, YYNGEE. In nucleotides, the CDR3 is TGTGCCAGCAGCGTAGGTGGAGGGGAGAGGACAGATACGCAGTATTTT. Translating it yields CASSVGGGERTDTQYF.

The genes are TRBV5-8 and TRBJ2-6; tentatively, D is TRBD2 (6 bases). Between the trimmed V and J ends, which lost 7 bases and 2 bases, there was a span of 16 bases. The CDR3 loop spans 16 amino acids. Germline-derived CDR1 and CDR2 are SGHTS and YDEGEE. The CDR3 DNA reads TGTGCCAGCGGGTTCGGAGGGGTGACTGGGGCCAACGTCCTGACTTTC. Translating gives CASGFGGVTGANVLTF. Full variable domain (remainder filled in from reference TRBV5-8 and TRBJ2-6): EAGVTQSPTHLIKTRGQQATLRCSPISGHTSVYWYQQALGLGLQFLLWYDEGEERNRGNFPPRFSGRQFPNYSSELNVNALELEDSALYLCASGFGGVTGANVLTFGAGSRLTVL.

This chain uses TRBV2 with TRBJ1-1; 7 nucleotides match TRBD1. In germline, CDR1 is SNHLY, CDR2 FYNNEI. The CDR3 is 14 amino acids. The junction had 5 bases not matched to a gene; V was cut back by 4 bases and J by 3 bases. CDR3 coding DNA: TGTGCCAGCAGTGGACAGGGCGGGGACACTGAAGCTTTCTTT. Translation gives CASSGQGGDTEAFF.

This CDR3 reads CSVEGPGTEAFF. The CDR3 nucleotides are TGCAGCGTTGAAGGGCCCGGCACTGAAGCTTTCTTT. V is TRBV29-1 and J is TRBJ1-1; D unclear. There are 12 residues in the CDR3. The germline V and J ends were trimmed by 1 base and 4 bases, with 7 bases remaining between them. Germline assignment: CDR1 SQVTM and CDR2 ANQGSEA.